One sample yielded the 9 T cell receptor beta chains listed below, sequenced in a study of CXCR3-negative and CXCR3-positive naive CD8 T cells. Study results and limitations: Comparison of naive cells showed more hydrophobic TRB CDR3s in CXCR3-positive than in CXCR3-negative naive cells.

The authors prepared UMI-labeled TRB cDNA libraries by 5' RACE. With the 5' RACE reads reprocessed, TCRdb shows one record per CDR3 protein and no DNA. Found here are some 150,000 distinct CDR3 sequences; the top ten clones hold approximately 0.4%. Their antigens are not known. Source material: naive CXCR3+ CD8+ T cells from blood. Subset noted: CD45RO-CCR7+CD27+CD95- naive CD8+ T cells expressing CXCR3 (TNR3+). These receptors all come from a human donor in good health. Some clones in this sample may be carry-over from other donors' samples.

The chain recombines TRBV5-6 with TRBJ2-7; the D call of TRBD1 rests on TCRdb alone, since no DNA is present to check it. The CDR3 extends over 13 amino acids. Germline V CDR1 and CDR2: SGHDT, YYEEEE. The CDR3: CASSRQGLYEQYF.

The chain has TRBV7-9 and TRBJ2-7; without DNA, the TCRdb call of TRBD1 cannot be checked. The CDR3 contains 14 residues. Germline V gives CDR1 SEHNR, CDR2 FQNEAQ (reference sequence). The CDR3 sequence is CASSLMGGGDEQYF.

The chain has TRBV7-2 and TRBJ2-1. This CDR3 has 14 amino acids. The V gene's germline CDR1 is SGHTA and CDR2 FQGNSA. The CDR3 loop is CASSILTGYNEQFF.

This sequence joins TRBV27 and TRBJ1-1; as DNA is missing, the TRBD1 call by TCRdb cannot be tested. The CDR3 has 14 amino acids. Per germline, CDR1 MNHEY and CDR2 SMNVEV (reference sequence). CDR3 in amino acids: CASSLGRGNTEAFF.

The rearrangement links TRBV19 to TRBJ2-7; TCRdb's D call of TRBD1 is untestable without DNA. From germline, CDR1 is LNHDA and CDR2 SQIVND (reference sequence). The CDR3 is 13 residues long. The CDR3 sequence is CASGQGVSYEQYF. Supplemented by reference TRBV19 and TRBJ2-7, the full variable domain reads DGGITQSPKYLFRKEGQNVTLSCEQNLNHDAMYWYRQDPGQGLRLIYYSQIVNDFQKGDIAEGYSVSREKKESFPLTVTSAQKNPTAFYLCASGQGVSYEQYFGPGTRLTVT.

The chain combines TRBV27 with TRBJ1-3. CDR3 length: 12 residues. CDR1 is MNHEY and CDR2 is SMNVEV in the germline V gene (reference sequence). This CDR3 is CASSFIGNTIYF.

This CDR3 reads CATSRDRGGHEQFF. V and J are TRBV15 and TRBJ2-1; TCRdb's D call, TRBD1, is unchecked because there is no DNA. Germline V gene sequence: CDR1 LNHNV, CDR2 YYDKDF (reference sequence). This CDR3 is 14 amino acids long.

V is TRBV4-3 and J is TRBJ1-2; TCRdb's D call of TRBD1 is untestable without DNA. This CDR3 contains 14 residues. Germline lookup yields CDR1 LGHNA and CDR2 YSLEER. The CDR3 protein is CASSQPGQGAGYTF.

V gene TRBV25-1 combines with J gene TRBJ1-5. There are 14 residues in the CDR3. Germline V gives CDR1 MGHDK, CDR2 SYGVNS. The CDR3 sequence: CASSGGGYNQPQHF.